This T cell receptor (beta chain) was sequenced for a study of post-analysis software for immune sequencing data (dated by TCRdb to 2013 to 2016). For the wider study: The recorded disease courses included relapsing-remitting, secondary progressive and progressive-relapsing multiple sclerosis, and some patients had no subtype annotation. The patient repertoires were compared against approximately twelve previously published healthy control repertoires obtained from donors aged 6 to 25 years. A subset of samples was prepared in parallel using single-end sample barcoding, then pooled and co-amplified after Illumina adapter ligation. The study at large found these results: The multiple sclerosis patient group was slightly younger than the control group. Normalized Chao1 diversity was significantly lower in multiple sclerosis patients than controls, suggesting substantial peripheral T-cell clonal expansion. Patients showed significantly higher frequencies than controls for roughly five TRBV segments, among them TRBV5-6, TRBV5-1 and TRBV20-1. Direct clustering with F measure showed strong co-clustering of samples prepared in the same batch, prompting a batch-effect correction.

Receptor libraries were prepared by PCR. Sequenced on an Illumina HiSeq 2500. To reduce PCR and sequencing biases, unique molecular identifiers were incorporated into the TCR beta cDNA libraries. Some 500,000 cDNA molecules were obtained per 1 to 10 million input T cells, so each molecule approximated one T cell. The patient libraries were prepared and sequenced with the same protocol used for the earlier healthy control dataset. Within a given batch, samples were prepared together, multiplexed and sequenced on the same HiSeq lane. The paper's processing steps were these. MIGEC was used to process the raw barcoded reads, and molecular identifier groups with only a single read were discarded before consensus assembly and CDR3 extraction. VDJtools was used for post-analysis of the clonotype tables, and diversity was normalized by down-sampling every dataset to the size of the smallest sample. To correct batch-related cross-sample contamination, repertoire overlap clustering matched CDR3 amino acid sequences but not nucleotide sequences. TCRdb redid the processing of the public reads, applying fastp at Q25 and MiXCR, and retained in-frame beta chains. A single entry per CDR3 protein holds the most common genes and DNA from its merged rows. The V and J calls here are based on TCRdb, not the publication. The table for this sample lists about 810,000 distinct CDR3 sequences; approximately 57% of them were counted only once. The biggest ten clones account for approximately 4.5% of the sample.

For this clonotype: Its antigen is unknown. Base qualities are not provided; no much larger clone lies one nucleotide away.

To demonstrate the VDJtools post-analysis software, TCR beta repertoires were profiled from the peripheral blood of 13 young patients with multiple sclerosis. The multiple sclerosis patients were children and adolescents ranging in age from roughly 6 to 15 years. V is shortened by 4 bases, J by 2 bases, and the region joining them spans 9 bases. As encoded in the germline V gene, CDR1 is SGHTA while CDR2 is FQGNSA. CDR3 length: 14 amino acids, cysteine to phenylalanine. The sequence is cut down to CDR3 DNA, 42 bases in frame from base 1. The sequence came from a girl aged 10-17 years with multiple sclerosis. This receptor chain uses TRBV7-2 and TRBJ2-4; perhaps TRBD1 is the D gene, with 5 bases matching. Input material: blood. The CDR3 has the sequence CASSSTVPKNIQYF. The DNA sequence is TGTGCCAGCAGCTCGACAGTCCCCAAAAACATTCAGTACTTC.